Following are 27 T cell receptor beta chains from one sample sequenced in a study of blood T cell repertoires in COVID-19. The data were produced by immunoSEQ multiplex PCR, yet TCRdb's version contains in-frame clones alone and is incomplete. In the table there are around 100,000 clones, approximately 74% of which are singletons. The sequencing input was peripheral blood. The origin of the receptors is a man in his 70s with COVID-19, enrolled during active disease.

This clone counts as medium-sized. CDR3 nucleotide sequence: TGTGCCAGCAGCAGGGGGAGAGGCACAGATACGCAGTATTTT. Its protein product is CASSRGRGTDTQYF. The genes are TRBV5-4 and TRBJ2-3, with a tentative D call TRBD1 (6 bases). This CDR3 is 14 amino acids long. The V end lost 4 bases, the J end lost 1 base, and 10 bases lay between the germline ends. The germline gives CDR1 SGHNT, CDR2 YYREEE (reference sequence).

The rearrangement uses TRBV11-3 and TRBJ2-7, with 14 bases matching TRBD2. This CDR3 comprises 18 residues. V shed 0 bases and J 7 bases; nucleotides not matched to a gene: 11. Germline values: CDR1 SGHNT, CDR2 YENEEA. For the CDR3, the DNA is TGTGCCAGCAGCTTAGACGGGACTAGCGGGAGTAATACGCGGGAGCAGTACTTC. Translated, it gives CASSLDGTSGSNTREQYF.

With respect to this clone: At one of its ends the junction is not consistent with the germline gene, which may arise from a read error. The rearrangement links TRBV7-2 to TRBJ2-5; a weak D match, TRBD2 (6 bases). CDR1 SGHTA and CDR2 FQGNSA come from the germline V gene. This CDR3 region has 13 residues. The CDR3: CASSSGTQGTQYF. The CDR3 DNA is TGTGCCAGCAGCTCCGGGACTCAAGGGACCCAGTACTTC.

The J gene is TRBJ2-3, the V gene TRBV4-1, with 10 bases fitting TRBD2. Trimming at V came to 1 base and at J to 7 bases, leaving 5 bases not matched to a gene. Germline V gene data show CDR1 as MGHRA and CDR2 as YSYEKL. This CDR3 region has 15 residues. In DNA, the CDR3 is TGCGCCAGCAGCCAAGGGGGGACTAGCGTATATACGCAGTATTTT. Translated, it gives CASSQGGTSVYTQYF.

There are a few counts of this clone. The CDR3 DNA sequence: TGTGCCTGGAGTAGACAGGGCTATAGCAATCAGCCCCAGCATTTT. Its translation is CAWSRQGYSNQPQHF. The chain links TRBV30 to TRBJ1-5; 7 nucleotides match TRBD1. The germline V gene encodes CDR1 GTSNPN and CDR2 SVGIG (reference sequence). J gave up 0 bases and V 2 bases, and 4 bases lay outside the gene matches. The CDR3 runs to 15 residues.

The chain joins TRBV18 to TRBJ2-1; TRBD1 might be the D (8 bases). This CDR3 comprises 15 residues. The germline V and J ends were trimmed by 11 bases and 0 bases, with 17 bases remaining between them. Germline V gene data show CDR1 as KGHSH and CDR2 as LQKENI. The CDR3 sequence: CAGSGGGSSYNEQFF. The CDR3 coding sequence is TGTGCCGGATCAGGGGGCGGGAGCTCCTACAATGAGCAGTTCTTC. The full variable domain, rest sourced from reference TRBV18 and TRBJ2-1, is NAGVMQNPRHLVRRRGQEARLRCSPMKGHSHVYWYRQLPEEGLKFMVYLQKENIIDESGMPKERFSAEFPKEGPSILRIQQVVRGDSAAYFCAGSGGGSSYNEQFFGPGTRLTVL.

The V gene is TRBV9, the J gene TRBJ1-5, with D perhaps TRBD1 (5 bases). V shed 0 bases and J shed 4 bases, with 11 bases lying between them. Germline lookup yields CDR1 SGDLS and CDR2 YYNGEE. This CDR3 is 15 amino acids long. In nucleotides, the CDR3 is TGTGCCAGCAGCGTAGACTCTAAGGGGAATCAGCCCCAGCATTTT. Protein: CASSVDSKGNQPQHF.

CDR3 DNA sequence: TGTGCCAGTAGCCTACTAGCGGGAGACAATGAGCAGTTCTTC. Its translation is CASSLLAGDNEQFF. V usage is TRBV19 and J usage is TRBJ2-1; 11 nucleotides match TRBD2. Germline loops: CDR1 LNHDA, CDR2 SQIVND (reference sequence). V trimming: 6 bases; J trimming: 5 bases; junction bases outside the gene matches: 3. This CDR3 contains 14 residues.

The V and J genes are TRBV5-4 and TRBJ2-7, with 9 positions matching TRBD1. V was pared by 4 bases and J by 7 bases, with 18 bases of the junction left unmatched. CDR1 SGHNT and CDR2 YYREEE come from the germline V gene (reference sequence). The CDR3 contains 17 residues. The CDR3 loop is CASSLGTGGERGGEQYF. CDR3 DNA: TGTGCCAGCAGCCTGGGCACAGGGGGCGAGAGAGGGGGGGAGCAGTACTTC.

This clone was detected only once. CDR3: CASSLQGGQGSAGNTIYF. DNA for the CDR3: TGTGCCAGCAGCTTGCAAGGGGGACAGGGATCAGCTGGAAACACCATATATTTT. The chain has TRBV5-4 and TRBJ1-3; 9 bases fit TRBD1. The CDR3 loop spans 18 amino acids. Per the germline V gene, CDR1 is SGHNT and CDR2 is YYREEE (reference sequence). J gave up 2 bases and V 1 base, and 10 bases lay outside the gene matches.

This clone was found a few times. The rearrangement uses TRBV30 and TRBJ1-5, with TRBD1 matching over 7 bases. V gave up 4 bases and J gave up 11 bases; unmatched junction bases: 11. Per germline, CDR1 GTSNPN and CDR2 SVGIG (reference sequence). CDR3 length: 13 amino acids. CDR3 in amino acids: CAWNRDSGSAQHF. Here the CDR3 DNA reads TGTGCCTGGAACCGGGACAGTGGAAGTGCCCAGCATTTT.

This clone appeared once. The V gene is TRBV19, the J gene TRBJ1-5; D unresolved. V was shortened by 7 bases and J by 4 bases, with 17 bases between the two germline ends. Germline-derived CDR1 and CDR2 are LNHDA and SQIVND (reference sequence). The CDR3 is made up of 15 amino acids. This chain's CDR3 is CASNTVEGGNQPQHF. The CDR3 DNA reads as TGTGCCAGTAATACGGTTGAGGGCGGGAATCAGCCCCAGCATTTT.

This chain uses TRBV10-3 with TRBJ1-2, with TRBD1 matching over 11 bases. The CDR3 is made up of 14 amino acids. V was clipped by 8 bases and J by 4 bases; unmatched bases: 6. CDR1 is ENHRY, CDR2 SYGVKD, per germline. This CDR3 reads CAIDPGTGGYGYTF. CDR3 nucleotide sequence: TGTGCCATCGACCCCGGGACAGGGGGCTATGGCTACACCTTC.

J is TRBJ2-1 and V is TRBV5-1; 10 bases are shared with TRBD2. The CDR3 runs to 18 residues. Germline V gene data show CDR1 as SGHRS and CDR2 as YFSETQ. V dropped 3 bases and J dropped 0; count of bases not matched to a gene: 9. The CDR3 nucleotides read TGCGCCAGCAGCTCGTTAGCGGGAGGACTAAGCTCCTACAATGAGCAGTTCTTC. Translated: CASSSLAGGLSSYNEQFF.

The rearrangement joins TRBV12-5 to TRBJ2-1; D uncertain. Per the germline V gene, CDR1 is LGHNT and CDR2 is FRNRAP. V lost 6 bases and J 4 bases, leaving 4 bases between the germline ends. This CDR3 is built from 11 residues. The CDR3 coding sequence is TGTGCTAGTGGCACATACAATGAGCAGTTCTTC. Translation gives CASGTYNEQFF.

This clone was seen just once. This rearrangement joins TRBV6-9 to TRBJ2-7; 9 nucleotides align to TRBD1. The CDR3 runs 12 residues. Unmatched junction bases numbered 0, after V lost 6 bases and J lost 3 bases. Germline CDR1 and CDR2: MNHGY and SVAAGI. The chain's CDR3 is CASRDRGYEQYF. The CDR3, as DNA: TGTGCCAGCAGGGACAGGGGCTACGAGCAGTACTTC.

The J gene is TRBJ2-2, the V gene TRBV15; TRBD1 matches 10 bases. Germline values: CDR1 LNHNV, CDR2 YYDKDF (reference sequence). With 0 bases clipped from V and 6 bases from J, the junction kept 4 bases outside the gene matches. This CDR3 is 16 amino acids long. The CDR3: CATSREGQGRPGELFF. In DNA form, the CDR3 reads TGTGCCACCAGCAGAGAGGGACAGGGGAGGCCCGGGGAGCTGTTTTTT. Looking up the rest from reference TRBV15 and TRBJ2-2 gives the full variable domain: DAMVIQNPRYQVTQFGKPVTLSCSQTLNHNVMYWYQQKSSQAPKLLFHYYDKDFNNEADTPDNFQSRRPNTSFCFLDIRSPGLGDTAMYLCATSREGQGRPGELFFGEGSRLTVL.

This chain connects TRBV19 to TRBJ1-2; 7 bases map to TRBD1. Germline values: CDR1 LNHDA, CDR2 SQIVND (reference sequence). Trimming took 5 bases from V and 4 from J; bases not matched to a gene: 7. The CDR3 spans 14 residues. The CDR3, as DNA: TGTGCCAGTAGTTCTTACAGGGGCTCCTATGGCTACACCTTC. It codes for CASSSYRGSYGYTF.

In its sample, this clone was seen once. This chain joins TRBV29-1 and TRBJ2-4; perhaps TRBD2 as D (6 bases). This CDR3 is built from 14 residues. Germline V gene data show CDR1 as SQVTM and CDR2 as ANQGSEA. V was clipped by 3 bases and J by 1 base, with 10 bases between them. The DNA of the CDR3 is TGCAGCGTTGAGGAGGGGAGGGCCAAAAACATTCAGTACTTC. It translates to CSVEEGRAKNIQYF.

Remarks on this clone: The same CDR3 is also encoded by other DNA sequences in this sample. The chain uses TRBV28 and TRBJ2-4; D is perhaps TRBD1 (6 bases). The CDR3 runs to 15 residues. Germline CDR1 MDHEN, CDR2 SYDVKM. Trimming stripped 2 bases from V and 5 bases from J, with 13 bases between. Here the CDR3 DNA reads TGTGCCAGCAGTTTACCGCAGGGGCGGGAAAACATTCAGTACTTC. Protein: CASSLPQGRENIQYF.

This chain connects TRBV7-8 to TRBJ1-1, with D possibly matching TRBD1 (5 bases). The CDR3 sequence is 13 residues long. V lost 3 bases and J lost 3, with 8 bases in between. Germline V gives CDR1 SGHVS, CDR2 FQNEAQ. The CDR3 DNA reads TGTGCCAGCAGCTTCAGCAGGGACACTGAAGCTTTCTTT. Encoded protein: CASSFSRDTEAFF.

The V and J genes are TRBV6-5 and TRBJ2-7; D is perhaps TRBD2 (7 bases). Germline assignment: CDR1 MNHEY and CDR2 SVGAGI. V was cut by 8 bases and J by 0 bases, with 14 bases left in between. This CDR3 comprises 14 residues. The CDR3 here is CASRGLAVSYEQYF. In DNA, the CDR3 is TGTGCCAGCCGGGGGCTAGCGGTCTCCTACGAGCAGTACTTC.

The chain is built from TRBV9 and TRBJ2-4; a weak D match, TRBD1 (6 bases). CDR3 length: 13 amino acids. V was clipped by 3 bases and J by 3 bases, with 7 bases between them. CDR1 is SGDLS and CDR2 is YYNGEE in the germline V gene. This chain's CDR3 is CASSGTVKNIQYF. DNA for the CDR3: TGTGCCAGCAGCGGGACAGTCAAAAACATTCAGTACTTC.

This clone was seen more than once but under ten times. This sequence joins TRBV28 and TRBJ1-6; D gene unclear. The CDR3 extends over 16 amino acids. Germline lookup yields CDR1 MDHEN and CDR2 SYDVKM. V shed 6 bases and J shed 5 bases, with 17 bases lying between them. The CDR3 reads CASRSARLGDNSPLHF. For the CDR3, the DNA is TGTGCCAGCAGATCCGCCAGACTCGGAGATAATTCACCCCTCCACTTT.

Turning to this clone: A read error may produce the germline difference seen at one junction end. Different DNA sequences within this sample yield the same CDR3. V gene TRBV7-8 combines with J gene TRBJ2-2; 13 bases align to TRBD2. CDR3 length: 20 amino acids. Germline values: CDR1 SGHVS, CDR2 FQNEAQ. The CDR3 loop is CASSLLTAGLAGERTGELFF. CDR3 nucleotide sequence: TGTGCCAGCAGCTTACTCACCGCCGGACTAGCGGGAGAAAGGACCGGGGAGTTGTTTTTT. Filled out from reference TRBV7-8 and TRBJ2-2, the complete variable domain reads GAGVSQSPRYKVAKRGQDVALRCDPISGHVSLFWYQQALGQGPEFLTYFQNEAQLDKSGLPSDRFFAERPEGSVSTLKIQRTQQEDSAVYLCASSLLTAGLAGERTGELFFGEGSRLTVL.

The CDR3, as DNA: TGTGCCAGCAGCTTACAGGGTTATAGCAATCAGCCCCAGCATTTT. This translates into CASSLQGYSNQPQHF. The V and J genes are TRBV11-2 and TRBJ1-5, with a tentative D call TRBD1 (5 bases). The CDR3 extends over 15 amino acids. The germline V gene encodes CDR1 SGHAT and CDR2 FQNNGV. The V and J ends lost 2 bases and 0 bases respectively, with 8 bases between them.

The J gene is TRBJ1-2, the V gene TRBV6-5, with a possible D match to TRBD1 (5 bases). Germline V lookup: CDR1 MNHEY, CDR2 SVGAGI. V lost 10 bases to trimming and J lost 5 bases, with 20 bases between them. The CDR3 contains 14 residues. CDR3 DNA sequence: TGTGCCACTACGCCCGGGGGACGAACTTATGGCTACACCTTC. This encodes CATTPGGRTYGYTF.